Listed here are 10 T cell receptor beta chains from one sample, sequenced in a study of blood T cell repertoires in COVID-19. Sequenced by immunoSEQ multiplex PCR; TCRdb stores in-frame clones only, minus some. The table includes around 360,000 clones, 87% detected once. The source material was PBMCs or T cells enriched from blood (not recorded which). These receptor sequences come from a woman in her twenties or thirties who had recovered from COVID-19.

The chain is built from TRBV9 and TRBJ2-2; TRBD2 matches at 8 bases. This CDR3 spans 14 amino acids. Germline lookup yields CDR1 SGDLS and CDR2 YYNGEE. The V segment lost 7 bases and the J segment 7 bases; nucleotides outside the gene matches: 9. The CDR3 DNA sequence: TGTGCCAGCGGGTATAGCGGGATTGGCGGGGAGCTGTTTTTT. It is translated as CASGYSGIGGELFF.

The table lists this clone with a count of one. The V gene is TRBV2, the J gene TRBJ2-7; 9 bases are a match to TRBD1. V was pared by 1 base and J by 5 bases, with 6 bases of the junction left unmatched. Germline values: CDR1 SNHLY, CDR2 FYNNEI. CDR3 length: 15 amino acids. DNA of the CDR3: TGTGCCAGCAGTGAAGGTTGGACAGGGGTGAACGAGCAGTACTTC. Its translation is CASSEGWTGVNEQYF.

V usage is TRBV2 and J usage is TRBJ1-3; the match to TRBD1 covers 10 bases. V was clipped by 6 bases and J by 8 bases; unmatched bases: 4. Germline assignment: CDR1 SNHLY and CDR2 FYNNEI. The CDR3 is made up of 13 amino acids. The CDR3 DNA follows: TGTGCCAGCAGGGTCGGACAGGGGGACACCATATATTTT. As protein: CASRVGQGDTIYF. The full variable domain, in which reference TRBV2 and TRBJ1-3 provide the parts outside the CDR3, is EPEVTQTPSHQVTQMGQEVILRCVPISNHLYFYWYRQILGQKVEFLVSFYNNEISEKSEIFDDQFSVERPDGSNFTLKIRSTKLEDSAMYFCASRVGQGDTIYFGEGSWLTVV.

This sequence joins TRBV13 and TRBJ1-1; TRBD1 is a possible D gene (5 bases). Trimming stripped 5 bases from V and 2 bases from J, with 15 bases between. CDR1 is PRHDT, CDR2 FYEKMQ, per germline (reference sequence). The CDR3 has 15 amino acids. The CDR3 sequence: CASSATHRKNTEAFF. CDR3 DNA sequence: TGTGCCAGCAGCGCCACGCACAGGAAAAACACTGAAGCTTTCTTT.

This clone has just a few counts. The CDR3 bases are TGTGCCAGCAGCTCGACAGGGAGGAATCAGCCCCAGCATTTT. It is translated as CASSSTGRNQPQHF. The rearrangement links TRBV5-8 to TRBJ1-5; 7 positions match TRBD1. There are 14 residues in the CDR3. V lost 3 bases and J lost 4; bases outside the gene matches: 4. Germline V gene data show CDR1 as SGHTS and CDR2 as YDEGEE.

The rearrangement links TRBV5-4 to TRBJ1-4; D is undetermined. Germline V gene lookup returns CDR1 SGHNT and CDR2 YYREEE (reference sequence). This CDR3 is 14 amino acids long. Deletions cut 1 base from V and 8 bases from J, with 12 bases between. The CDR3, as DNA: TGTGCCAGCAGCTTGCCGGGAGGGCAGGAAAAACTGTTTTTT. This encodes CASSLPGGQEKLFF.

The rearrangement joins TRBV5-4 to TRBJ2-1; 9 bases map to TRBD1. Germline lookup yields CDR1 SGHNT and CDR2 YYREEE (reference sequence). V gave up 3 bases and J gave up 8 bases; unmatched junction bases: 15. CDR3 length: 17 residues. The CDR3 nucleotides are TGTGCCAGCAGCTCGCCAACCGGGACAGGGCCTATCCATGAGCAGTTCTTC. Translation gives CASSSPTGTGPIHEQFF.

This clone was found once. The chain carries TRBV7-6 and TRBJ1-1; D might be TRBD1 (5 bases). Trimming took 3 bases from V and 11 from J, leaving 16 bases between them. Germline CDR1 is SGHVS and CDR2 is FNYEAQ. The CDR3 contains 13 residues. For the CDR3, the DNA is TGTGCCAGCAGCTTTGGGGCAGGGAAAGAGGCTTTCTTT. The encoded protein is CASSFGAGKEAFF.

The gene calls are TRBV6-1 and TRBJ2-7, with 10 nucleotides matching TRBD2. Germline trimming cut 3 bases from V and 2 bases from J; bases unmatched to any gene: 10. Germline CDR1 reads MNHNS; CDR2 reads SASEGT. The CDR3 sequence is 17 residues long. Here the CDR3 DNA reads TGTGCCAGCAGTGACCTAAAAGCGGGAGGGATCCCCTACGAGCAGTACTTC. Translating gives CASSDLKAGGIPYEQYF.

The gene calls are TRBV27 and TRBJ1-4, with 8 bases identical to TRBD1. The V gene's germline CDR1 is MNHEY and CDR2 SMNVEV (reference sequence). The V gene end was trimmed by 4 bases and the J gene end by 5 bases; junction bases not matched to a gene: 9. There are 16 residues in the CDR3. In nucleotides, the CDR3 is TGTGCCAGCAGTTCCCGAGGACAGGGAAGGAATGAAAAACTGTTTTTT. Translating gives CASSSRGQGRNEKLFF.